This TCR beta chain was sequenced for a study of naive and memory T cell subsets. Notes on the study in general: Over 85% of naive TCR sequences appeared only once after error correction, unlike memory subsets.

CDR1 and CDR2 from the germline V gene are SQVTM and ANQGSEA. This CDR3 is 17 amino acids long. With V trimmed by 1 base and J by 1 base, 10 bases remained unmatched. Two oligonucleotides, mixed equimolar, formed the beta constant-region primer covering TRBC1 and TRBC2. In TCRdb, the UMI-ligation and nested PCR reads were re-called with MiXCR into one record per CDR3 protein. The table shows around 160,000 distinct CDR3 sequences, with over 15% occurring only once. This clonotype was seen many times. The antigen remains unidentified. The chain is built from TRBV29-1 and TRBJ2-1; 7 positions match TRBD1. The sample comprised naive CD4+ T cells from blood. This receptor was obtained from a human donor in good health. CDR3 residues: CSVEGGGERLSYNEQFF. The CDR3 DNA reads as TGCAGCGTTGAAGGAGGGGGCGAACGGCTATCCTACAATGAGCAGTTCTTC.